The present entry profiles one TCR beta chain with its context. V lost 2 bases and J 6 bases, leaving 11 bases between the germline ends. The CDR3 runs 14 residues. CDR1 and CDR2 from the germline V gene are LNHDA and SQIVND (reference sequence). Sequencing used immunoSEQ multiplex PCR; TCRdb keeps in-frame clones, though not all of them. The data hold 25,000 to 40,000 clones, with approximately 90% observed a single time. This entry is derived from a study of OX40 agonist ivuxolimab in advanced cancers. Study in general: Participants averaged approximately 65 years of age (range about 23 to 79) and were roughly 80% male.

This sequence was found in an adult with an advanced solid tumor such as melanoma, head and neck, liver or kidney cancer. The sequences come from CD4+ or CD8+ T cells sorted from blood, collected in a trial of the OX40 agonist ivuxolimab. The chain couples TRBV19 to TRBJ2-1; unclear D gene. The CDR3: CASSISGGTNEQFF. DNA for the CDR3: TGTGCCAGTAGTATATCCGGCGGTACCAATGAGCAGTTCTTC. Supplemented by reference TRBV19 and TRBJ2-1, the full variable domain reads DGGITQSPKYLFRKEGQNVTLSCEQNLNHDAMYWYRQDPGQGLRLIYYSQIVNDFQKGDIAEGYSVSREKKESFPLTVTSAQKNPTAFYLCASSISGGTNEQFFGPGTRLTVL.